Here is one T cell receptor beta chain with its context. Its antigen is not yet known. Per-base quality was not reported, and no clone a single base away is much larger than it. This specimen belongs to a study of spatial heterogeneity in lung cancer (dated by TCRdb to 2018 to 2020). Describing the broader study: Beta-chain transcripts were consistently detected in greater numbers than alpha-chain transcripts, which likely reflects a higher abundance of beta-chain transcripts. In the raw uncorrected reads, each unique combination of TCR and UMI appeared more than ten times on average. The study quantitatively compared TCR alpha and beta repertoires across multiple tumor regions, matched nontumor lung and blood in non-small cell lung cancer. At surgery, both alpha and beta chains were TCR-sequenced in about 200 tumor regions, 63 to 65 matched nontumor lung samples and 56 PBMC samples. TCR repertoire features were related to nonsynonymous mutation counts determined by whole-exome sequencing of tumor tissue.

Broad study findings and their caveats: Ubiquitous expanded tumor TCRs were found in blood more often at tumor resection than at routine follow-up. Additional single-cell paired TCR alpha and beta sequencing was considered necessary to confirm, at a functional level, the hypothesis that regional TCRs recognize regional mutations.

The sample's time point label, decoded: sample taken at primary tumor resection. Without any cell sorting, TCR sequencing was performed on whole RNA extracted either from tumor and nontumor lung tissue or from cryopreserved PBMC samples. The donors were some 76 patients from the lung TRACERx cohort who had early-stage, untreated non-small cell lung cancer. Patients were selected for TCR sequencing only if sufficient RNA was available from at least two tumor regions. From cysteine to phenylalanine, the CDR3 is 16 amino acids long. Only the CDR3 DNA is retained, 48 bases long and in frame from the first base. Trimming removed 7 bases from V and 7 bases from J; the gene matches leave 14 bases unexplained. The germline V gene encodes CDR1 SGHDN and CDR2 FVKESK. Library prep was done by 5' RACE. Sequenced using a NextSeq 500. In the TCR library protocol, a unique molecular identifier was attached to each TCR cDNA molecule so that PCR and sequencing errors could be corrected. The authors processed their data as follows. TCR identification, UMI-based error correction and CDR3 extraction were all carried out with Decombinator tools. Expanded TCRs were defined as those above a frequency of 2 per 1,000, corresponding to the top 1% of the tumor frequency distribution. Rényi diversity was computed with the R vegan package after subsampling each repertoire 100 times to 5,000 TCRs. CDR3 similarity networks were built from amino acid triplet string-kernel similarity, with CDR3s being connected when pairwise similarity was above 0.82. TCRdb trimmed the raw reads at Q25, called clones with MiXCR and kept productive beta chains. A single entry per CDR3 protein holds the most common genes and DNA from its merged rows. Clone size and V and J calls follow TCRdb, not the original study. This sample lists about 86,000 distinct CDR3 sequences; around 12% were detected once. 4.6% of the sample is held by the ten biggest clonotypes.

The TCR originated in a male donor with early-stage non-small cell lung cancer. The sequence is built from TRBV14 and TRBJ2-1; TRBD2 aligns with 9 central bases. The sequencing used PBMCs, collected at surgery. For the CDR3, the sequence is CASTLRHSGSVNEQFF. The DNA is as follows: TGTGCCAGCACTCTTCGGCATAGCGGGAGTGTGAATGAGCAGTTCTTC.